This is a list of T cell receptor beta chains from one sample in a study of regulatory T cells in long-lasting Graves disease. MiXCR, run by TCRdb on the multiplex PCR reads, gives a single entry per CDR3 protein. The sample holds 400,000 to 500,000 distinct CDR3 sequences, approximately 14% seen once. The sample was also linked to a second study, of T cells in Graves' hyperthyroidism and ophthalmopathy.

The sample in question was peripheral blood mononuclear cells (PBMCs), obtained at new diagnosis, from a patient treated with antithyroid drugs. The receptors here all came from a woman aged 50 to 65 with Graves disease. Each CDR3 is given with its conserved first and last residue. D genes are given only for firm matches. Expanded clones get a size class; other rows say once, few or many, or leave the size out.

v_gene	d_gene	abundance	j_gene	CDR3aa	CDR3nt
TRBV2	TRBD2	many	TRBJ2-7	CASLGNGLAGSHQPYEQYF	TGTGCCAGCTTGGGTAACGGGCTAGCGGGGTCACACCAACCATACGAGCAGTACTTC
TRBV30	.	few	TRBJ2-3	CAWGLQGGDTQYF	TGTGCCTGGGGTTTGCAGGGGGGAGATACGCAGTATTTT
TRBV19	.	few	TRBJ2-1	CASSIRRQTHNEQFF	TGTGCCAGTAGTATACGTAGACAGACCCACAATGAGCAGTTCTTC
TRBV10-3	TRBD2	.	TRBJ2-2	CAISDGGKNTGELFF	TGTGCCATCAGTGACGGGGGGAAAAACACCGGGGAGCTGTTTTTT
TRBV18	.	many	TRBJ2-5	CATEGPSGETQYF	TGTGCCACCGAGGGCCCGTCGGGGGAGACCCAGTACTTC
TRBV30	TRBD1	few	TRBJ1-2	CAWDRAFYGYTF	TGTGCCTGGGACAGGGCTTTTTATGGCTACACCTTC
TRBV18	TRBD2	many	TRBJ2-5	CASSPGALAGGETQYF	TGTGCCAGCTCACCGGGTGCACTAGCGGGAGGAGAGACCCAGTACTTC
TRBV6-1	TRBD1	few	TRBJ1-2	CASSPEQGAYGYTF	TGTGCCAGCAGCCCAGAGCAGGGGGCCTATGGCTACACCTTC
TRBV2	.	many	TRBJ2-3	CASPGVTDTQYF	TGTGCCAGCCCAGGGGTCACAGATACGCAGTATTTT
TRBV3-1	TRBD2	many	TRBJ2-1	CASSQETPGLARNEQFF	TGTGCCAGCAGCCAAGAAACGCCGGGACTAGCGCGTAATGAGCAGTTCTTC
TRBV11-2	.	once	TRBJ2-1	CASNLQGPPYNEQFF	TGTGCCAGCAACTTACAGGGCCCGCCGTACAATGAGCAGTTCTTC
TRBV25-1	.	few	TRBJ2-2	CATSPYREGTGELFF	TGTGCCACAAGTCCCTACAGGGAGGGGACCGGGGAGCTGTTTTTT
TRBV2	.	many	TRBJ1-2	CASSAGQTANYGYTF	TGTGCCAGCAGTGCCGGACAGACCGCTAACTATGGCTACACCTTC
TRBV12-3/TRBV12-4	.	few	TRBJ1-1	CASQVGNTEAFF	TGTGCCAGCCAAGTGGGGAACACTGAAGCTTTCTTT
TRBV6-4	TRBD1	few	TRBJ1-5	CASSDPRGRESNQPQHF	TGTGCCAGCAGTGATCCCAGGGGGCGTGAGAGCAATCAGCCCCAGCATTTT
TRBV5-5	TRBD2	many	TRBJ2-1	CASSSGLAGEEQFF	TGTGCCAGCAGCTCCGGACTAGCGGGGGAAGAGCAGTTCTTC
TRBV2	.	many	TRBJ2-5	CASGEETQYF	TGTGCCAGCGGAGAAGAGACCCAGTACTTC
TRBV3-1	.	few	TRBJ2-3	CASSQASRRYTDTQYF	TGTGCCAGCAGCCAAGCCAGTAGGCGGTACACAGATACGCAGTATTTT
TRBV27	.	many	TRBJ2-7	CASRQTGVYEQYF	TGTGCCAGCAGGCAGACAGGAGTCTACGAGCAGTACTTC
TRBV27	TRBD2	.	TRBJ2-1	CASSLGLAGVYNEQLF	TGTGCCAGCAGTTTAGGACTAGCGGGAGTGTACAATGAGCAGCTCTTC
TRBV2	.	many	TRBJ2-7	CASSLRTFSYEQYF	TGTGCCAGCAGCCTAAGGACTTTCTCCTACGAGCAGTACTTC
TRBV30	.	.	TRBJ2-2	CAWSRKTLDTGELFF	TGTGCCTGGAGTAGGAAGACATTGGACACCGGGGAGCTGTTTTTT
TRBV11-2	.	.	TRBJ1-1	CASSLVVGIRSPNTEAFF	TGTGCCAGCAGCTTAGTCGTGGGGATACGAAGCCCGAACACTGAAGCTTTCTTT
TRBV30	TRBD1	.	TRBJ1-5	CAWGGGTVRQLQHF	TGTGCCTGGGGAGGCGGGACAGTAAGGCAGCTCCAGCATTTT
TRBV19	.	.	TRBJ2-3	CASSYLPGFTDTQYF	TGTGCCAGTAGTTATTTGCCGGGGTTCACAGATACGCAGTATTTT
TRBV2	TRBD1	few	TRBJ1-6	CASSRDRTSNSPLHF	TGTGCCAGCAGTAGGGACAGGACGAGTAATTCACCCCTCCACTTT
TRBV27	TRBD1	.	TRBJ1-1	CASSLQTGQTEAFF	TGTGCCAGCAGTCTCCAGACAGGGCAGACTGAAGCTTTCTTT
TRBV10-1	.	.	TRBJ2-2	CATGRGTGELFF	TGCGCCACCGGAAGGGGCACCGGGGAGCTGTTTTTT
TRBV7-3	.	many	TRBJ2-1	CASSTQGSTLHEQFF	TGTGCCAGCAGCACCCAGGGGTCGACACTCCATGAGCAGTTCTTC
TRBV29-1	TRBD1	many	TRBJ2-2	CSAIVRDRGLTGELFF	TGCAGCGCTATAGTCAGGGACAGGGGATTAACCGGGGAGCTGTTTTTT
TRBV9	TRBD2	many	TRBJ2-5	CASSGGLAGEETQYF	TGTGCCAGCAGCGGCGGACTAGCGGGAGAGGAGACCCAGTACTTC
TRBV7-9	.	many	TRBJ1-1	CASSPGEMNTEAFF	TGTGCCAGCAGCCCAGGGGAAATGAACACTGAAGCTTTCTTT
TRBV11-1	.	many	TRBJ1-2	CASSFSGGDYGYTF	TGTGCCAGCAGCTTTTCCGGGGGCGACTATGGCTACACCTTC
TRBV19	TRBD2	many	TRBJ2-2	CASSIPGLAGRTGELFF	TGTGCCAGTAGTATTCCGGGACTAGCGGGACGCACCGGGGAGCTGTTTTTT
TRBV28	.	many	TRBJ2-1	CASSLFGQLHEQFF	TGTGCCAGCAGTTTATTTGGACAGCTCCATGAGCAGTTCTTC
TRBV5-6	TRBD1	many	TRBJ1-6	CASSYGSGGGSPLHF	TGTGCCAGCAGCTACGGTTCAGGGGGCGGATCACCCCTCCACTTT
TRBV5-4	.	many	TRBJ2-4	CASSSAQGGGNIQYF	TGTGCCAGCAGCTCAGCGCAGGGTGGGGGGAACATTCAGTACTTC
TRBV13	TRBD2	.	TRBJ2-5	CASSLREWHEQYF	TGTGCCAGCAGTCTGCGGGAGTGGCATGAGCAGTACTTC
TRBV4-1	TRBD1	few	TRBJ2-4	CASSHLVTGLAKNIQYF	TGCGCCAGCAGCCACCTCGTGACAGGGCTAGCCAAAAACATTCAGTACTTC
TRBV12-3/TRBV12-4	.	.	TRBJ1-1	CASSLSYRAITEAFF	TGTGCCAGCAGTTTGTCCTACAGGGCGATAACGGAAGCTTTCTTT
TRBV5-8	.	.	TRBJ1-4	CASSPPRGRDEKLFF	TGTGCCAGCAGCCCCCCAAGAGGCAGGGATGAAAAACTGTTTTTT
TRBV7-3	.	.	TRBJ2-2	CASSPLLGGNTGELFF	TGTGCCAGCAGCCCCCTCCTGGGAGGCAACACCGGGGAGCTGTTTTTT
TRBV5-5	.	.	TRBJ1-4	CASSLPRDTTNEKLFF	TGTGCCAGCAGCTTGCCCCGGGACACAACTAATGAAAAACTGTTTTTT
TRBV6-5	TRBD2	.	TRBJ2-7	CASSYSSASGSPYEQYF	TGTGCCAGCAGTTACTCGAGTGCTAGCGGGAGCCCCTACGAGCAGTACTTC
TRBV20-1	TRBD1	many	TRBJ1-1	CSARYRGVNTEAFF	TGCAGTGCTAGATACAGGGGGGTGAACACTGAAGCTTTCTTT
TRBV24-1	.	many	TRBJ2-3	CATSVSDTQYF	TGTGCCACCAGTGTGTCAGATACGCAGTATTTT
TRBV9	TRBD2	.	TRBJ2-3	CASSVGASGSGTDTQYF	TGTGCCAGCAGCGTGGGGGCTAGCGGGAGTGGCACAGATACGCAGTATTTT
TRBV28	TRBD1	many	TRBJ1-5	CASTPRGGRQPQHF	TGTGCCAGCACTCCGAGAGGGGGCAGGCAGCCCCAGCATTTT